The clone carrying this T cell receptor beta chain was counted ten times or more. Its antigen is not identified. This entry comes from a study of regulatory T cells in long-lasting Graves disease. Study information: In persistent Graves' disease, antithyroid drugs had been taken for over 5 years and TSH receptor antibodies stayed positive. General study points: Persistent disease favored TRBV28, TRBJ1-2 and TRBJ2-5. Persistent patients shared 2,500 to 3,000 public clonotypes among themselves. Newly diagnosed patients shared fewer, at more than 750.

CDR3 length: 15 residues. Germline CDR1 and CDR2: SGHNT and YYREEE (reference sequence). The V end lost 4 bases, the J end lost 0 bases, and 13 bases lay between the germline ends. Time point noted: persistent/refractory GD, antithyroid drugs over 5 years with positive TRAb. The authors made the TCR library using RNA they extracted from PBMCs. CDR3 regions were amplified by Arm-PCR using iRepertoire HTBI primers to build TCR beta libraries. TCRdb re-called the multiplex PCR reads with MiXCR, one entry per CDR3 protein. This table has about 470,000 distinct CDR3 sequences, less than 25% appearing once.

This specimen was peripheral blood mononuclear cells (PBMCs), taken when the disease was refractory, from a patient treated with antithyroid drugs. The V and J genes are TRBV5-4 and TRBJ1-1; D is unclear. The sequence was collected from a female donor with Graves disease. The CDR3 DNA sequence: TGTGCCAGCAGCCGGAAGGACCAGCTGAACACTGAAGCTTTCTTT. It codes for CASSRKDQLNTEAFF.